This TCR beta chain was recovered during a study of PD-1 blockade in classical Hodgkin lymphoma. As concerns this clone: Its matching antigen is unknown.

This table comes from immunoSEQ multiplex PCR, and its TCRdb copy is limited to in-frame clones, with some not included. The repertoire holds more than 10,000 clones, with 90% to 95% as singletons. V lost 0 bases and J 4 bases, leaving 19 bases between the germline ends. The germline CDR1 and CDR2 sequences are SGHDT and YYEEEE. The CDR3 consists of 17 residues. The study's findings and limits: Reports described newly diagnosed patients as having lower baseline TCR diversity than healthy donors. Patients starting nivolumab under 1 year after ASCT were excluded. With respect to the repertoire differences, their causes, possibly disease activity or prior therapy, remain undefined.

All the patients suffered relapse after autologous stem cell transplantation, and brentuximab vedotin exposure differed. Sequenced material: peripheral blood mononuclear cells (PBMCs), taken at baseline. The rearrangement links TRBV5-6 to TRBJ1-2; TRBD1 is a possible D gene (5 bases). This TCR was recovered from a human donor with classical Hodgkin lymphoma. The CDR3 is CASSLESTGWISYGYTF. The CDR3 DNA follows: TGTGCCAGCAGCTTGGAATCCACAGGTTGGATCTCCTATGGCTACACCTTC.